The entry below describes one T cell receptor (beta chain). Its antigen is undetermined. The record originates from a study of shared clonotypes between healthy human individuals. All of the donors resided in Nashville, Tennessee, and each was a Caucasian adult. Genomic DNA came from 100 million or so PBMCs in unsorted samples. General study results and limits: Only blood was sampled, and tissue TCR repertoires likely differ from blood ones.

Generated by immunoSEQ multiplex PCR, the TCRdb table keeps only in-frame clones and is missing some. Of 450,000 to 600,000 clones in the sample, 79% were seen once. The TCR comes from a middle-aged woman in good health. Some clones in this sample may be carry-over from other donors' samples. Specimen: PBMCs.

CDR3 amino acids: CASSLEARGLAGGPVFF. The CDR3 coding sequence is TGCGCCAGCAGCTTGGAAGCGCGGGGACTAGCGGGAGGGCCTGTTTTCTTC. The gene calls are TRBV5-1 and TRBJ2-1; TRBD2 matches 16 bases. Germline assignment: CDR1 SGHRS and CDR2 YFSETQ. V lost 0 bases to trimming and J lost 16 bases; unmatched junction nucleotides: 13. This CDR3 comprises 17 residues.